Given below is one TCR beta chain in context. These data come from a study of blood T cell repertoires in COVID-19. The overall study: COVID-19 samples collected from the United States, Italy and Spain covered acute and convalescent phases. T cells, B-cell-depleted T cells, or PBMCs supplied cDNA or gDNA.

Original processing notes: It was from reference gene primer amplification that nucleated cell counts were estimated. The protocol was immunoSEQ multiplex PCR, while the TCRdb copy is restricted to in-frame clones and leaves out a portion. V, J and clone size derive from that table, while D and trimming were established from the DNA sequence. The sample includes over 80,000 clones, more than 75% seen only once; the top ten take nearly 20%. Trimming removed 2 bases at V and 0 bases at J, with 11 bases between. This CDR3 spans 15 amino acids. From germline, CDR1 is MNHEY and CDR2 SMNVEV (reference sequence).

The sequenced material came from peripheral blood. This TCR came from a human donor in a cohort sampled during active COVID-19. The rearrangement uses TRBV27 and TRBJ2-7; TRBD1 is a possible D gene (6 bases). Here the CDR3 DNA reads TGTGCCAGCAGTTTAAAAGGGGGTACCTCCTACGAGCAGTACTTC. This translates into CASSLKGGTSYEQYF.